The sequence of this T cell receptor (beta chain) was determined in a study of blood T cells in healthy people across ages. Study-wide results and caveats: There were more naive CD4+ cells and higher diversity in long-lived donors than in aged donors.

This clonotype was seen a handful of times. What it binds is unknown. This CDR3 has 15 amino acids. With 0 bases removed from V and 1 base from J, the gap between germline ends came to 13 bases. The germline CDR1 and CDR2 sequences are DFQATT and SNEGSKA (reference sequence). Through a sample-barcoded 5' primer and a J-beta primer mix, a second PCR was run for roughly 7 to 11 cycles. TCRdb re-analysed the 5' RACE reads in MiXCR, keeping a single row per CDR3 protein. The sample lists 1,800,000 or so distinct CDR3 sequences; roughly two fifths were seen once. The sequenced material came from blood. This TCR derives from a human donor in good health. V usage is TRBV20-1 and J usage is TRBJ2-7, with D possibly being TRBD2 (6 bases). This CDR3 reads CSARDRRGISYEQYF. The CDR3 DNA follows: TGCAGTGCTAGAGATCGACGGGGGATATCCTACGAGCAGTACTTC.